Listed below are T cell receptor beta chains from one sample, sequenced in a study of prognosis after radiotherapy for stage I lung cancer. TCRdb re-analysed the multiplex PCR reads in MiXCR, keeping a single row per CDR3 protein. The profile shows roughly 15,000 distinct CDR3 sequences, roughly a third of them singletons. Here the sequenced sample was PBMCs, taken before or after stereotactic body radiation therapy (not recorded which). The receptor source for this set is a donor of 50 years or more with non-small cell lung cancer. Both conserved end residues are trimmed from each CDR3. Each record gives: CDR3 length, J gene, V gene, CDR3 protein.

CDR3 length: 11; J gene: TRBJ2-5; V gene: TRBV28; CDR3 protein: ASSPPWGETQY
CDR3 length: 15; J gene: TRBJ1-5; V gene: TRBV15; CDR3 protein: ATSDTGRRYSNQPQH
CDR3 length: 12; J gene: TRBJ2-5; V gene: TRBV7-9; CDR3 protein: ASSSHSGIETQY
CDR3 length: 13; J gene: TRBJ2-1; V gene: TRBV6-1; CDR3 protein: AIARPGLARVEQF
CDR3 length: 11; J gene: TRBJ1-5; V gene: TRBV30; CDR3 protein: AWSVQYPQPQH
CDR3 length: 14; J gene: TRBJ2-3; V gene: TRBV24-1; CDR3 protein: ATSDSLAGYTDTQY
CDR3 length: 11; J gene: TRBJ2-3; V gene: TRBV20-1; CDR3 protein: SSTDRDPLTQY
CDR3 length: 14; J gene: TRBJ1-2; V gene: TRBV6-5; CDR3 protein: ASSYRQTPGNYGYT
CDR3 length: 16; J gene: TRBJ2-7; V gene: TRBV28; CDR3 protein: ASSSYSGRDQGGYEQY
CDR3 length: 13; J gene: TRBJ2-7; V gene: TRBV4-1; CDR3 protein: ASSQDWKGTSGKS
CDR3 length: 13; J gene: TRBJ2-5; V gene: TRBV2; CDR3 protein: ASSESASKGNEQI
CDR3 length: 13; J gene: TRBJ1-5; V gene: TRBV5-1; CDR3 protein: ASSLSGSGNQLQH
CDR3 length: 11; J gene: TRBJ1-2; V gene: TRBV7-2; CDR3 protein: ASSPDRDYGYT
CDR3 length: 13; J gene: TRBJ2-1; V gene: TRBV24-1; CDR3 protein: ATSGSSGRADGQF
CDR3 length: 12; J gene: TRBJ1-2; V gene: TRBV7-8; CDR3 protein: ASSPQGAVYGYT
CDR3 length: 10; J gene: TRBJ1-3; V gene: TRBV5-1; CDR3 protein: ASSLKGNTIY